A single sample is the source of the 28 T cell receptor beta chains below, sequenced in a study of human versus mouse CDR3 diversity and MHC coevolution. The table came from immunoSEQ multiplex PCR; TCRdb's copy has only in-frame clones and leaves some out. In the table there are around 59,000 clones, around 94% of which are singletons. Sequencing was done on a sample of naive CD4+ T cells from blood. As to subset: CD45RO-negative CD62L-positive naive CD4 T cells. These receptors were collected from a person aged 55 to 69 in good health.

V is TRBV9 and J is TRBJ2-5, with 10 bases that match TRBD1. TRBJ2-7 explains the end of the DNA better; the J call may be wrong. The CDR3 length is 16 residues. Germline loops: CDR1 SGDLS, CDR2 YYNGEE. CDR3 in amino acids: CASSVGVGQGNLEQYF. For the CDR3, the DNA is TGTGCCAGCAGCGTAGGGGTGGGACAGGGGAACCTCGAGCAGTACTTC.

The CDR3 is CASSQERLAGNNEQFF. The CDR3 coding sequence is TGCGCCAGCAGCCAAGAAAGACTAGCGGGTAACAATGAGCAGTTCTTC. This chain links TRBV4-1 with TRBJ2-1; 10 nucleotides agree with TRBD2. This CDR3 has 16 residues. V dropped 0 bases and J dropped 5; count of bases not matched to a gene: 4. The germline V gene encodes CDR1 MGHRA and CDR2 YSYEKL.

The V call is TRBV27, the J call TRBJ1-4; the D is unclear. Germline V gene data show CDR1 as MNHEY and CDR2 as SMNVEV (reference sequence). The CDR3 totals 15 residues. Deletions cut 1 base from V and 0 bases from J, with 6 bases between. CDR3 DNA: TGTGCCAGCAGTTTATTTGTCACAACTAATGAAAAACTGTTTTTT. As protein: CASSLFVTTNEKLFF. The full variable domain, in which reference TRBV27 and TRBJ1-4 provide the parts outside the CDR3, is EAQVTQNPRYLITVTGKKLTVTCSQNMNHEYMSWYRQDPGLGLRQIYYSMNVEVTDKGDVPEGYKVSRKEKRNFPLILESPSPNQTSLYFCASSLFVTTNEKLFFGSGTQLSVL.

The chain employs TRBV5-1 and TRBJ2-1; TRBD2 matches at 11 bases. V lost 0 bases and J lost 6; bases outside the gene matches: 5. Germline-derived CDR1 and CDR2 are SGHRS and YFSETQ. The CDR3 runs to 16 residues. The CDR3 coding sequence is TGCGCCAGCAGCTTGGAGCTAGCGGGAGGAGGCAATGAGCAGTTCTTC. It codes for CASSLELAGGGNEQFF.

A note on this clone: Other DNA sequences in this sample translate to the same CDR3. The rearrangement uses TRBV5-1 and TRBJ2-3; TRBD1 is a possible D gene (6 bases). This CDR3 contains 14 residues. Germline V CDR1 and CDR2: SGHRS, YFSETQ. The V end lost 4 bases, the J end lost 0 bases, and 9 bases lay between the germline ends. DNA of the CDR3: TGCGCCAGCAGCCCCGGACAGAGCACAGATACGCAGTATTTT. Translating gives CASSPGQSTDTQYF.

The J gene is TRBJ1-4, the V gene TRBV5-4; 7 bases are a match to TRBD1. V lost 2 bases, J lost 5 bases, and 6 bases stayed unmatched. Germline-derived CDR1 and CDR2 are SGHNT and YYREEE (reference sequence). This CDR3 has 15 residues. CDR3 sequence (DNA): TGTGCCAGCAGCTTCAACAGGGGACCCAATGAAAAACTGTTTTTT. This gives the protein CASSFNRGPNEKLFF.

This chain joins TRBV5-1 and TRBJ2-3, with 9 bases aligning to TRBD2. Germline-derived CDR1 and CDR2 are SGHRS and YFSETQ. The CDR3 is 16 residues long. With 4 bases clipped from V and 0 bases from J, the junction kept 6 bases outside the gene matches. In DNA, the CDR3 is TGCGCCAGCAGCCTACGACTAGCGGAGAGCACAGATACGCAGTATTTT. Protein sequence: CASSLRLAESTDTQYF.

This clone was counted only a few times. This sequence joins TRBV15 and TRBJ2-7; 7 bases match TRBD2. Looked up from germline, CDR1 is LNHNV and CDR2 is YYDKDF (reference sequence). V was pared by 8 bases and J by 0 bases, with 4 bases of the junction left unmatched. The CDR3 is 13 amino acids. In DNA form, the CDR3 reads TGTGCCACCCGGCGGGAGAGCTCCTACGAGCAGTACTTC. Translating gives CATRRESSYEQYF.

The sample holds a few counts of this clone. V usage is TRBV6-6 and J usage is TRBJ1-1; D might be TRBD1 (6 bases). This CDR3 contains 12 residues. V lost 9 bases and J lost 10, with 18 bases in between. The germline CDR1 and CDR2 sequences are MNHNY and SVGAGI (reference sequence). The CDR3 bases are TGTGCCAGTTACCGGACAGAACAAAGAGCTTTCTTT. It translates to CASYRTEQRAFF.

The chain employs TRBV19 and TRBJ2-7; maybe TRBD1 (5 bases). With 5 bases removed from V and 0 bases from J, the gap between germline ends came to 11 bases. This CDR3 comprises 14 residues. Germline CDR1 reads LNHDA; CDR2 reads SQIVND (reference sequence). CDR3 in amino acids: CASSRRQSSYEQYF. For the CDR3, the DNA is TGTGCCAGTAGTCGGAGACAGAGCTCCTACGAGCAGTACTTC.

This chain joins TRBV10-3 and TRBJ2-7; 8 positions agree with TRBD2. CDR3 length equals 14 residues. Germline CDR1 reads ENHRY; CDR2 reads SYGVKD. V lost 6 bases and J lost 2; bases outside the gene matches: 6. In DNA form, the CDR3 reads TGTGCCATCAGGGGCGGGAGGACGACCTACGAGCAGTACTTC. This translates into CAIRGGRTTYEQYF.

The chain links TRBV6-6 to TRBJ2-3; D unclear. The CDR3 totals 14 residues. The germline gives CDR1 MNHNY, CDR2 SVGAGI (reference sequence). V dropped 7 bases and J dropped 2 bases, with 13 bases sitting between them. The CDR3 bases are TGTGCCAGCACCAAGACAACCTACACAGATACGCAGTATTTT. The encoded protein is CASTKTTYTDTQYF.

V is TRBV27 and J is TRBJ1-5; the D is unclear. The germline V gene encodes CDR1 MNHEY and CDR2 SMNVEV (reference sequence). This CDR3 is 14 amino acids long. Trimming took off 6 bases at V and 9 bases at J, with 18 bases between the two ends. The CDR3 loop is CASSPDRRGWPQHF. The CDR3 nucleotides are TGTGCCAGCAGCCCTGACCGTCGGGGATGGCCCCAGCATTTT.

The V and J genes are TRBV15 and TRBJ2-3, with 11 bases fitting TRBD2. V trimming: 0 bases; J trimming: 3 bases; junction bases outside the gene matches: 8. The CDR3 totals 18 residues. CDR1 is LNHNV and CDR2 is YYDKDF in the germline V gene (reference sequence). The CDR3 protein is CATSRELAGGKPTDTQYF. The CDR3 nucleotides read TGTGCCACCAGCAGAGAGTTAGCGGGAGGGAAGCCGACAGATACGCAGTATTTT.

The chain is built from TRBV19 and TRBJ1-1; D may be TRBD1 (5 bases). Germline V gives CDR1 LNHDA, CDR2 SQIVND (reference sequence). V lost 4 bases to trimming and J lost 1 base, with 10 bases between them. The CDR3 has 14 residues. This chain's CDR3 is CASSTGLWNTEAFF. The CDR3 coding sequence is TGTGCCAGTAGTACGGGACTTTGGAACACTGAAGCTTTCTTT.

This sequence joins TRBV27 and TRBJ2-3, with 7 nucleotides matching TRBD1. The CDR3 is 17 residues long. Trimming at V came to 1 base and at J to 4 bases, leaving 11 bases not matched to a gene. CDR1 is MNHEY, CDR2 SMNVEV, per germline (reference sequence). The CDR3 DNA sequence: TGTGCCAGCAGTTTATGGGGGTTGACAGGGATCTCAGATACGCAGTATTTT. Protein: CASSLWGLTGISDTQYF.

The chain carries TRBV11-2 and TRBJ2-1; D may be TRBD2 (5 bases). The CDR3 totals 14 residues. CDR1 is SGHAT, CDR2 FQNNGV, per germline. Trimming took off 5 bases at V and 3 bases at J, with 11 bases between the two ends. The CDR3 DNA follows: TGTGCCAGCAGCAACACCGGGGTCTACAATGAGCAGTTCTTC. This encodes CASSNTGVYNEQFF.

The J gene is TRBJ2-2, the V gene TRBV18; unclear D gene. V lost 1 base, J lost 7 bases, and 7 bases lay in between. The CDR3 length is 13 residues. CDR1 is KGHSH and CDR2 is LQKENI in the germline V gene. CDR3 nucleotide sequence: TGTGCCAGCTCACCACTCCCTCTCGGGGAGCTGTTTTTT. Its protein is CASSPLPLGELFF.

V gene TRBV6-1 combines with J gene TRBJ2-3; TRBD2 is a possible D gene (5 bases). V lost 7 bases and J 0 bases, leaving 11 bases between the germline ends. This CDR3 is 14 amino acids long. Germline assignment: CDR1 MNHNS and CDR2 SASEGT. The CDR3 DNA follows: TGTGCCAGCATCGGAGCGGCCAGCACAGATACGCAGTATTTT. It translates to CASIGAASTDTQYF.

This rearrangement joins TRBV6-6 to TRBJ1-5; weak D call: TRBD1 (5 bases). The germline V and J ends were trimmed by 4 bases and 0 bases, with 10 bases remaining between them. Germline assignment: CDR1 MNHNY and CDR2 SVGAGI (reference sequence). The CDR3 length is 15 residues. DNA of the CDR3: TGTGCCAGCAGTTGGGGGGACGCTAGCAATCAGCCCCAGCATTTT. Residues: CASSWGDASNQPQHF.

CDR3 region: CASSLGGASGNTIYF. The CDR3 coding sequence is TGTGCCAGCAGTTTAGGTGGGGCCTCTGGAAACACCATATATTTT. This chain uses TRBV27 with TRBJ1-3; D may be TRBD1 (5 bases). The germline gives CDR1 MNHEY, CDR2 SMNVEV (reference sequence). Trimming shortened V by 2 bases and J by 0 bases, and 8 bases separated the two germline ends. The CDR3 contains 15 residues.

The chain carries TRBV9 and TRBJ2-1; 10 bases are a match to TRBD2. The V gene's germline CDR1 is SGDLS and CDR2 YYNGEE. V lost 2 bases and J lost 9; bases outside the gene matches: 8. The CDR3 runs to 15 residues. CDR3 in amino acids: CASSVQREGRGEQFF. The CDR3 DNA follows: TGTGCCAGCAGCGTCCAGCGGGAGGGCCGGGGTGAGCAGTTCTTC. Using reference TRBV9 and TRBJ2-1 for the parts outside the CDR3, the full variable domain is DSGVTQTPKHLITATGQRVTLRCSPRSGDLSVYWYQQSLDQGLQFLIQYYNGEERAKGNILERFSAQQFPDLHSELNLSSLELGDSALYFCASSVQREGRGEQFFGPGTRLTVL.

The V gene is TRBV11-2, the J gene TRBJ1-4, with TRBD1 identical over 8 bases. This CDR3 contains 14 residues. Per germline, CDR1 SGHAT and CDR2 FQNNGV. V was clipped by 5 bases and J by 8 bases; unmatched bases: 7. Here the CDR3 reads CASSQDRESEKLFF. CDR3 DNA sequence: TGTGCCAGCAGCCAGGACAGGGAGTCGGAAAAACTGTTTTTT. The entire variable domain, with the rest obtained from reference TRBV11-2 and TRBJ1-4, is as follows: EAGVAQSPRYKIIEKRQSVAFWCNPISGHATLYWYQQILGQGPKLLIQFQNNGVVDDSQLPKDRFSAERLKGVDSTLKIQPAKLEDSAVYLCASSQDRESEKLFFGSGTQLSVL.

CDR3 region: CASSVEGGPYEQYF. The CDR3 nucleotides are TGTGCCAGCAGCGTAGAGGGAGGGCCCTACGAGCAGTACTTC. The chain couples TRBV9 to TRBJ2-7; 7 bases are a match to TRBD2. The CDR3 contains 14 residues. The germline V gene encodes CDR1 SGDLS and CDR2 YYNGEE. The ends lost 0 bases at V and 2 bases at J; junction bases unmatched: 2.

The V gene is TRBV4-1, the J gene TRBJ2-2; 8 bases are a match to TRBD2. Trimming took 0 bases from V and 7 from J; bases not matched to a gene: 7. The germline V gene has CDR1 MGHRA and CDR2 YSYEKL. The CDR3 spans 16 residues. The CDR3 DNA follows: TGCGCCAGCAGCCAAGAGGGCGGGAGGCTGTACGGGGAGCTGTTTTTT. It codes for CASSQEGGRLYGELFF.

The chain uses TRBV27 and TRBJ2-1; 7 bases map to TRBD1. The CDR3 has 17 residues. Germline V gene lookup returns CDR1 MNHEY and CDR2 SMNVEV (reference sequence). V shed 8 bases and J 8 bases; nucleotides not matched to a gene: 21. The CDR3 sequence is CASWNRAGTEKPHEQFF. The CDR3 coding sequence is TGTGCCAGCTGGAATCGGGCCGGGACAGAGAAGCCCCATGAGCAGTTCTTC.

The rearrangement links TRBV5-1 to TRBJ2-3; 7 bases match TRBD2. The junction had 32 bases not matched to a gene; V was cut back by 7 bases and J by 6 bases. Germline assignment: CDR1 SGHRS and CDR2 YFSETQ. This CDR3 is 21 amino acids long. The CDR3 sequence is CASRPGKPLRARDRAGDTQYF. CDR3 nucleotide sequence: TGCGCCAGCCGGCCCGGAAAACCTCTCCGAGCCCGGGACCGAGCGGGGGATACGCAGTATTTT.

The rearrangement uses TRBV27 and TRBJ2-1; tentatively, D is TRBD1 (6 bases). The V gene's germline CDR1 is MNHEY and CDR2 SMNVEV (reference sequence). The V end lost 8 bases, the J end lost 9 bases, and 17 bases lay between the germline ends. The CDR3 consists of 13 residues. CDR3 residues: CASARLGAFEQFF. In nucleotides, the CDR3 is TGTGCCAGCGCCCGTCTGGGGGCCTTTGAGCAGTTCTTC.